The source of this TCR beta chain is a study of T cells in Graves' hyperthyroidism and ophthalmopathy. The wider study: Before treatment of any kind, peripheral blood was taken at initial diagnosis. Overall study findings and caveats: Ophthalmopathy cases were set apart from stable hyperthyroidism by a 13 V-J model.

RNA transcripts served as the template for amplifying TCR beta CDR3 regions. Researchers ran a first-round RT-PCR on the TCR CDR3 using the HTBI primer set. In TCRdb, the multiplex PCR reads were re-called with MiXCR into one record per CDR3 protein. The data show over 300,000 distinct CDR3 sequences, approximately 13% seen once. This CDR3 is built from 13 residues. The V end was cut by 5 bases, the J end by 0 bases, with 5 bases between. Germline lookup yields CDR1 MNHNS and CDR2 SASEGT. An absence of ophthalmopathy progression within 18 months meant stable Graves' hyperthyroidism. PBMCs stemmed from less than 13 ml fresh peripheral blood. A word on this clonotype: What it binds is not known.

What was sequenced was blood. The chain combines TRBV6-1 with TRBJ2-1; D is unresolved. The sequence derives from a woman aged 55-70 years with Graves' hyperthyroidism. The chain's CDR3 is CASSPNSYNEQFF. CDR3 nucleotides: TGTGCCAGCAGTCCGAACTCCTACAATGAGCAGTTCTTC.